Below, one T cell receptor beta chain is given with its context. Its antigen is undetermined. This table comes from immunoSEQ multiplex PCR, and its TCRdb copy is limited to in-frame clones, with some not included. The sample contains around 18,000 clones, roughly 90% of which appear only once. This CDR3 contains 13 residues. Germline CDR1 SGHTA, CDR2 FQGTGA. V was shortened by 2 bases and J by 3 bases, with 6 bases between the two germline ends. The data were obtained in a study of graft-versus-host responses after intestinal transplantation. Study results and caveats: Recipient marrow held GvH clones, some first seen in ileum or blood. Individuals who had graft-donor T cell macrochimerism had allografts that showed high graft-versus-host to host-versus-graft clonal ratios.

The TCR originated in a human patient who received an intestinal transplant, so some T cells may come from the graft donor. The chain uses TRBV7-3 and TRBJ2-3; D gene uncertain. The sequenced sample was PBMCs, obtained approximately 370 days after transplant. The CDR3 DNA follows: TGTGCCAGCAGCTTAGCCCGGACAGATACGCAGTATTTT. Protein: CASSLARTDTQYF. Supplemented by reference TRBV7-3 and TRBJ2-3, the full variable domain reads GAGVSQTPSNKVTEKGKYVELRCDPISGHTALYWYRQSLGQGPEFLIYFQGTGAADDSGLPNDRFFAVRPEGSVSTLKIQRTERGDSAVYLCASSLARTDTQYFGPGTRLTVL.